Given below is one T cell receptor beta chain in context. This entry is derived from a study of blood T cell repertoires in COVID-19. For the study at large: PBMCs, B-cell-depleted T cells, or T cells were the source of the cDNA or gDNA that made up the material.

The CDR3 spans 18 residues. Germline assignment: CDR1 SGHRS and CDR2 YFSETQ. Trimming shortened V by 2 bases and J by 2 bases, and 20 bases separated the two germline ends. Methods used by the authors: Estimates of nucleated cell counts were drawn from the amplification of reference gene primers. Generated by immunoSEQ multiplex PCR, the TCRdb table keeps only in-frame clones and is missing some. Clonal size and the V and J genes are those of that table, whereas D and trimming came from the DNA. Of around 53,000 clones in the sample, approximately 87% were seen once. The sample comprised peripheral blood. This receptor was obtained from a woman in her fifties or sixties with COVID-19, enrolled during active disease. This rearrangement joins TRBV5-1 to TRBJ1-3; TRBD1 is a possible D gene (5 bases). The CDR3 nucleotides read TGCGCCAGCAGCTTAAGCCGGGACTCACTTGGGGCTGGAAACACCATATATTTT. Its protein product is CASSLSRDSLGAGNTIYF.